This is a list of T cell receptor beta chains from one sample in a study of cytomegalovirus exposure and HLA in healthy donors. Profiled with immunoSEQ multiplex PCR; TCRdb holds only in-frame clones, not every one. The table includes 150,000 to 180,000 clones, around 82% detected once. Specimen: PBMCs. All receptors come from a woman aged 50 to 60 in good health and CMV-seropositive. The CDR3 runs from the conserved cysteine through the conserved F or W. The D gene is left open where the match is weak. Part of the rows lack a size; the others show once, few, many or a class for expanded clones.

d_call j_call cdr3_length clone_size v_call cdr3_nt cdr3_aa
- TRBJ2-1 11 few TRBV7-9 TGTGCCAGCAGCCCCTCTGGGGGGGCGATCTTC CASSPSGGAIF
TRBD1 TRBJ1-6 14 - TRBV5-1 TGCGCCAGCAGCCCTGGGACAGAGGGTTCACCCCTCCACTTT CASSPGTEGSPLHF
TRBD1 TRBJ1-3 14 - TRBV10-3 TGTGCCATCAGTGCAACAGGGGGAGGAAACACCATATATTTT CAISATGGGNTIYF
- TRBJ1-4 15 - TRBV18 TGTGCCAGCTCACCACCGGACATTCACAATGAAAAACTGTTTTTT CASSPPDIHNEKLFF
TRBD1 TRBJ1-2 14 - TRBV30 TGTGCCTGGAGCAAGACAGGGGCGTTGTATGGCTACACCTTC CAWSKTGALYGYTF
- TRBJ2-1 14 - TRBV28 TGTGCCAGCAGTTTAGTTCCTCTTCCGGGGGAGCAGTTCTTC CASSLVPLPGEQFF
- TRBJ1-3 15 - TRBV19 TGTGCCAGTATCTCCCTAAGGGGAGGTGGAAACACCATATATTTT CASISLRGGGNTIYF
- TRBJ1-4 14 - TRBV6-1 TGTGCCAGCAGTGAAGGGGGGGGTCCGGAAAAACTGTTTTTT CASSEGGGPEKLFF
TRBD1 TRBJ1-3 17 few TRBV4-3 TGCGCCAGCAGCCAAGATCGGACAGGACGTTTAGGAAACACCATATATTTT CASSQDRTGRLGNTIYF
TRBD2 TRBJ2-3 16 once TRBV4-2 TGTGCCAGCAGCCAATTTGCGGGGGGACCCACAGATACGCAGTATTTT CASSQFAGGPTDTQYF
TRBD2 TRBJ2-3 16 - TRBV2 TGTGCCAGCAGTATGGGACTAGCGGGGGGGACAGATACGCAGTATTTT CASSMGLAGGTDTQYF
TRBD1 TRBJ2-7 13 - TRBV5-1 TGCGCCAGCAGCCCGGGACAGGACTACGAGCAGTACTTC CASSPGQDYEQYF
- TRBJ2-3 12 - TRBV9 TGTGCCAGCAGCACCACTAGCAATACGCAGTATTTT CASSTTSNTQYF
TRBD2 TRBJ2-3 15 - TRBV7-2 TGTGCCAGCAGCCGGACTAGCGGGATCACAGATACGCAGTATTTT CASSRTSGITDTQYF
TRBD1 TRBJ1-1 16 - TRBV25-1 TGTGCCAGCAGTGAATATGCGGGACAGGGGATTAGGGAAGCTTTCTTT CASSEYAGQGIREAFF
- TRBJ2-5 14 - TRBV6-6 TGTGCCAGCAGAGGTACAGGGACCAAAGAGACCCAGTACTTC CASRGTGTKETQYF
TRBD2 TRBJ2-1 19 - TRBV7-9 TGTGCCAGCAGCTTTCGACTAGCGGGGGGCTCCAGCTCCTACAATGAGCAGTTCTTC CASSFRLAGGSSSYNEQFF
TRBD2 TRBJ2-3 15 - TRBV4-3 TGCGCCAGCAGCCACCTAGCGGGGCCAACAGATACGCAGTATTTT CASSHLAGPTDTQYF
TRBD1 TRBJ2-4 14 - TRBV7-2 TGTGCCAGCAGACCCGGGACAGGGGAAAACATTCAGTACTTC CASRPGTGENIQYF
- TRBJ1-2 14 - TRBV4-1 TGCGCCAGCAGCCAAGTTGGGGGGGCTCGTGGCTACACCTTC CASSQVGGARGYTF
TRBD1 TRBJ1-1 18 - TRBV5-6 TGTGCCAGCAGCTTGGAGGGACAGAAAGAGGGGAAGAACACTGAAGCTTTCTTT CASSLEGQKEGKNTEAFF
TRBD2 TRBJ2-7 15 - TRBV5-1 TGCGCCAGCAGCTTGGCCCAGCCCGGGAGGGACGAGCAGTACTTC CASSLAQPGRDEQYF
- TRBJ1-2 13 - TRBV7-9 TGTGCCAGCAGCTACCAGGATGGCTATGGCTACACCTTC CASSYQDGYGYTF
- TRBJ1-6 15 few TRBV5-1 TGCGCCAGCAGCTGGGAGGGGAAGCGTAATTCACCCCTCCACTTT CASSWEGKRNSPLHF
- TRBJ1-4 16 few TRBV27 TGTGCCAGCAGTTTATACGGACAAAGAACAAATGAAAAACTGTTTTTT CASSLYGQRTNEKLFF
TRBD1 TRBJ2-7 14 - TRBV30 TGTGCCAAATTTGGGACAGGGGAAACCTACGAGCAGTACTTC CAKFGTGETYEQYF
TRBD1 TRBJ2-7 15 - TRBV7-9 TGTTCCAGCAGCTCCCGGGACAGCGCACCCCACGAGCAGTACTTC CSSSSRDSAPHEQYF
- TRBJ2-7 13 - TRBV10-1 TGCGCCAGCAGTGAGTCAAGTCGGTACGAGCAGTACTTC CASSESSRYEQYF
TRBD2 TRBJ2-7 16 - TRBV7-6 TGTGCCAGCAGCTTAGGGAGCGGGGGGTTCTCCTACGAGCAGTACTTC CASSLGSGGFSYEQYF
- TRBJ2-7 14 - TRBV30 TGTGCCTGGAGTCCCCTCACAGCAGACTACGAGCAGTACTTC CAWSPLTADYEQYF
TRBD1 TRBJ1-2 15 - TRBV9 TGTGCCAGCAGCGTAGCCGGACAGGGGAACTATGGCTACACCTTC CASSVAGQGNYGYTF
TRBD2 TRBJ2-2 14 - TRBV30 TGTGCCTGGAGTGTAGGGACTAGTACCGGGGAGCTGTTTTTT CAWSVGTSTGELFF
- TRBJ2-1 13 - TRBV5-1 TGCGCCAGCAGCCACGGTGGTTACAATGAGCAGTTCTTC CASSHGGYNEQFF
TRBD1 TRBJ2-7 16 - TRBV27 TGTGCCAGCAGTTCATTCCCGGGACAGGTCCTCTACGAGCAGTACTTC CASSSFPGQVLYEQYF
TRBD2 TRBJ2-3 18 - TRBV5-1 TGCGCCAGCAGCTGGTCGCAGATTGGACTAGCGGGCACAGATACGCAGTATTTT CASSWSQIGLAGTDTQYF
TRBD2 TRBJ2-1 15 - TRBV15 TGTGCCACCGCCCCCAGGGCGGGGGGTACAAATGAGCAGTTCTTC CATAPRAGGTNEQFF
- TRBJ2-1 12 few TRBV19 TGTGCCAGTAGTACCTATAACAATGAGCAGTTCTTC CASSTYNNEQFF
TRBD2 TRBJ2-2 17 once TRBV2 TGTGCCAGCAGTGGGTCAAGAGCGGGGGGCCCCACCGGGGAGCTGTTTTTT CASSGSRAGGPTGELFF
- TRBJ2-7 12 - TRBV6-5 TGTGCCAGCAGCCGGGGGTCCTACGAGCAGTACTTC CASSRGSYEQYF
- TRBJ2-7 13 - TRBV5-1 TGCGCCAGCAGCTTAGGGGTCTCCTACGAGCAGTACTTC CASSLGVSYEQYF
TRBD2 TRBJ2-1 15 - TRBV9 TGTGCCAGCAGCGTACTTGGACTAGGATCCGATGAGCAGTTCTTC CASSVLGLGSDEQFF
TRBD1 TRBJ2-1 15 few TRBV7-2 TGTGCCAGCAGCTTCGACAGGGGGGACAATGATGAGCAGTTCTTC CASSFDRGDNDEQFF
TRBD2 TRBJ2-3 18 - TRBV12-5 TGTGCTAGTGGTAAAGAATCTAGCGGGGGGTTTATCACAGATACGCAGTATTTT CASGKESSGGFITDTQYF
TRBD1 TRBJ2-4 16 once TRBV19 TGTGCCAGTAGTCGCGTGGGGACAGGAGGAGTGAACATTCAGTACTTC CASSRVGTGGVNIQYF
- TRBJ1-2 15 - TRBV7-9 TGTGCCAGCAGCTTAATCACTCTCCTTAACTATGGCTACACCTTC CASSLITLLNYGYTF
- TRBJ1-5 13 - TRBV7-9 TGTGCCAGCAGAGGACAGCCTGATCAGCCCCAGCATTTT CASRGQPDQPQHF
- TRBJ2-3 18 few TRBV10-3 TGTGCCATCAGTAGTCGCGGCGTTGGACACGGCCTAACAGATACGCAGTATTTT CAISSRGVGHGLTDTQYF
TRBD1 TRBJ1-5 15 - TRBV7-2 TGTGCCAGCAGCTTGGGAGGACAGGGGTCTCAGCCCCAGCATTTT CASSLGGQGSQPQHF
- TRBJ1-3 14 - TRBV14 TGTGCCAGCAGCCTGCACAGGTCTGGAAACACCATATATTTT CASSLHRSGNTIYF
- TRBJ1-2 16 few TRBV11-2 TGTGCCAGCAGCTTAGCGAGGGACTCCCTCCTTCTGGGCTACACCTTC CASSLARDSLLLGYTF
- TRBJ2-1 14 once TRBV6-6 TGTGCCAGCAGTCCTGGCAGGGGAGACAATGAGCAGTTCTTC CASSPGRGDNEQFF
- TRBJ1-4 15 once TRBV28 TGTGCCAGCAGTTTTGCGACAGGCTTTGGGGAAAAACTGTTTTTT CASSFATGFGEKLFF
- TRBJ1-2 14 - TRBV21-1 TGTGCCAGCAGCCTCAAGGGGAAGGAACTTGGCTACACCTTC CASSLKGKELGYTF
- TRBJ2-1 16 - TRBV6-1 TGTGCCAGCAGTGAATATTTGACAGGTCAATACAATGAGCAGTTCTTC CASSEYLTGQYNEQFF
- TRBJ1-2 15 - TRBV19 TGTGCCAGTAGTCCGCGGACGGGGGACGAAACCGGCTACACCTTC CASSPRTGDETGYTF
TRBD1 TRBJ1-6 14 - TRBV7-9 TGTGCCAGCAGCTTCAGGGGGCCCTACTCACCCCTCCACTTT CASSFRGPYSPLHF
- TRBJ2-7 14 - TRBV6-5 TGTGCCAGCAGTTCGTTCGCAGGTTTTGACGAGCAGTACTTC CASSSFAGFDEQYF
- TRBJ2-7 11 once TRBV20-1 TGCAGTGGGTGGAAGGGACTCGAGCAGTACTTC CSGWKGLEQYF
- TRBJ2-1 12 - TRBV19 TGTGCCAGTAGCATGGGGGGAGCCGAGCAGTTCTTC CASSMGGAEQFF
TRBD1 TRBJ1-1 13 - TRBV5-8 TGTGCCAGCAGCTTCCGGGACAGGGACGAAGCTTTCTTT CASSFRDRDEAFF